One and the same sample provided the 5 T cell receptor beta chains below, sequenced in a study of cytomegalovirus exposure and HLA in healthy donors. Measured with immunoSEQ multiplex PCR; TCRdb has only the in-frame clones, and not every one. The sample has more than 150,000 clones; over 65% are singletons. The sequencing sample was made of PBMCs. These receptors were collected from a man between 18 and 35 years old in good health and CMV-seropositive.

This chain connects TRBV2 to TRBJ2-1; 10 bases agree with TRBD2. This CDR3 has 17 residues. Germline trimming cut 3 bases from V and 2 bases from J; bases unmatched to any gene: 7. CDR1 is SNHLY and CDR2 is FYNNEI in the germline V gene. In nucleotides, the CDR3 is TGTGCCAGCAGTGACGGACTAGCGGTCCTCCCCTACAATGAGCAGTTCTTC. Amino acids: CASSDGLAVLPYNEQFF. Looking up the rest from reference TRBV2 and TRBJ2-1 gives the full variable domain: EPEVTQTPSHQVTQMGQEVILRCVPISNHLYFYWYRQILGQKVEFLVSFYNNEISEKSEIFDDQFSVERPDGSNFTLKIRSTKLEDSAMYFCASSDGLAVLPYNEQFFGPGTRLTVL.

The V and J genes are TRBV5-1 and TRBJ2-7; 10 bases match TRBD2. Germline V gives CDR1 SGHRS, CDR2 YFSETQ. The CDR3 runs to 15 residues. The ends lost 3 bases at V and 3 bases at J; junction bases unmatched: 6. CDR3 bases: TGCGCCAGCAGCTCGGGGACTAGCGCCGGCTACGAGCAGTACTTC. It codes for CASSSGTSAGYEQYF.

This clone was observed a few times. The chain has TRBV27 and TRBJ2-7; no definite D call. The ends were cut back, 3 bases at V and 6 bases at J, with 6 bases in the middle. The CDR3 has 11 amino acids. Germline V gene lookup returns CDR1 MNHEY and CDR2 SMNVEV (reference sequence). CDR3 loop: CASSFGGEQYF. The CDR3 bases are TGTGCCAGCAGTTTCGGCGGCGAGCAGTACTTC.

The chain carries TRBV29-1 and TRBJ2-3; no definite D call. The ends were cut back, 5 bases at V and 2 bases at J, with 11 bases in the middle. Germline V lookup: CDR1 SQVTM, CDR2 ANQGSEA. The CDR3 is 13 amino acids. Here the CDR3 reads CSVNPVNTDTQYF. For the CDR3, the DNA is TGCAGCGTTAATCCGGTGAACACAGATACGCAGTATTTT.

The chain links TRBV6-5 to TRBJ2-1; 9 bases map to TRBD2. The V gene end was trimmed by 4 bases and the J gene end by 4 bases; junction bases not matched to a gene: 5. The V gene's germline CDR1 is MNHEY and CDR2 SVGAGI. CDR3 length equals 15 residues. The CDR3 nucleotides are TGTGCCAGCAGTTCGGCGGGAGGGCCATACAATGAGCAGTTCTTC. This encodes CASSSAGGPYNEQFF.